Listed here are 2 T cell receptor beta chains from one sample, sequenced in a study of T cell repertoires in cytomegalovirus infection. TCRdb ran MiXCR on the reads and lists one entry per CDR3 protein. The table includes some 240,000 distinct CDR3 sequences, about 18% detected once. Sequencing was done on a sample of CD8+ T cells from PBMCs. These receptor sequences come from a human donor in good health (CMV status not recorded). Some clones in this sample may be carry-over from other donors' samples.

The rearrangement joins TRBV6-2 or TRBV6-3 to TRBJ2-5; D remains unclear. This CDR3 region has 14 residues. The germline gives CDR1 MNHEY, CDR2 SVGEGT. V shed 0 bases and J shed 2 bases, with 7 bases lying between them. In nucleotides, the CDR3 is TGTGCCAGCAGTTACTCGAACTCACAAGAGACCCAGTACTTC. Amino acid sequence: CASSYSNSQETQYF.

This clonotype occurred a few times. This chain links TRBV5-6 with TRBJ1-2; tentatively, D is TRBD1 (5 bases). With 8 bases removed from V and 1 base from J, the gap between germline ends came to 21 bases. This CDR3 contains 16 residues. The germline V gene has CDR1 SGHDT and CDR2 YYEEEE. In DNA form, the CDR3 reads TGTGCCAGTAGGAAAGACGGACCGGGGGTTAACTATGGCTACACCTTC. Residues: CASRKDGPGVNYGYTF.